This TCR beta chain came from a study of blood T cell repertoires in COVID-19. At the level of the study: Donors in the United States, Italy and Spain gave samples during acute or convalescent COVID-19. T cells, B-cell-depleted T cells, or PBMCs provided the cDNA or gDNA that served as material.

Produced via immunoSEQ multiplex PCR; TCRdb's table is partial and in-frame only. In the table there are approximately 140,000 clones, around 81% of which are singletons. Trimming cost V 7 bases and J 4 bases; bases outside gene matches: 6. The germline gives CDR1 MNHEY, CDR2 SVGAGI. The CDR3 has 13 amino acids. The sample holds many counts of this clone. The sample was peripheral blood. This clonotype was obtained from a man aged 35-49 years with active or convalescent COVID-19. V is TRBV6-5 and J is TRBJ2-7; 8 bases are a match to TRBD2. The CDR3: CASTGGVWYEQYF. CDR3 in DNA: TGTGCCAGCACCGGGGGGGTATGGTACGAGCAGTACTTC.